Below are 31 T cell receptor beta chains sequenced from a single sample in a study of identifying expanded T cells in peripheral blood. Clones were read by immunoSEQ multiplex PCR, and TCRdb kept only the in-frame ones, dropping some. This table has under 150,000 clones, approximately 86% appearing once. Sequencing used blood. The origin of the receptors is a person aged 18 to 75 in good health.

The V gene is TRBV30, the J gene TRBJ2-3, with D possibly being TRBD1 or TRBD2 (6 bases each). The germline gives CDR1 GTSNPN, CDR2 SVGIG (reference sequence). CDR3 length: 14 amino acids. The CDR3 protein is CALRKGGSTDTQYF. The CDR3 DNA reads TGTGCTTTGAGGAAGGGGGGATCCACAGATACGCAGTATTTT.

The rearrangement uses TRBV30 and TRBJ2-1; D remains unclear. CDR3 size: 14 residues. The V end was cut by 7 bases, the J end by 4 bases, with 17 bases between. Per germline, CDR1 GTSNPN and CDR2 SVGIG (reference sequence). In DNA, the CDR3 is TGTGCCTCCTCGGACGGATACTTGTACAATGAGCAGTTCTTC. This sequence encodes CASSDGYLYNEQFF.

In its sample, this clone was seen a few times. This chain joins TRBV19 and TRBJ1-3; unclear D gene. In germline, CDR1 is LNHDA, CDR2 SQIVND (reference sequence). V lost 6 bases and J 0 bases, leaving 6 bases between the germline ends. The CDR3 length is 13 residues. The CDR3 sequence is CASSPNSGNTIYF. As DNA, the CDR3 is TGTGCCAGTAGCCCTAACTCTGGAAACACCATATATTTT.

J is TRBJ2-3 and V is TRBV10-3, with TRBD2 as a possible D gene (5 bases). The CDR3 runs 14 residues. V was trimmed by 7 bases and J by 2 bases, leaving 13 bases between them. The germline CDR1 and CDR2 sequences are ENHRY and SYGVKD. Here the CDR3 reads CAIKAVRDTDTQYF. The CDR3 nucleotides are TGTGCCATCAAAGCCGTTCGGGACACAGATACGCAGTATTTT.

The V gene is TRBV4-3, the J gene TRBJ2-4; D is undetermined. V was pared by 0 bases and J by 6 bases, with 9 bases between. In germline, CDR1 is LGHNA, CDR2 YSLEER. The CDR3 spans 14 residues. This chain's CDR3 is CASSQDRRGNIQYF. Written as DNA, the CDR3 is TGCGCCAGCAGCCAAGACAGAAGAGGAAACATTCAGTACTTC.

This sequence joins TRBV7-9 and TRBJ2-3; 7 bases line up with TRBD1. Per the germline V gene, CDR1 is SEHNR and CDR2 is FQNEAQ (reference sequence). With V trimmed by 5 bases and J by 5 bases, 7 bases remained unmatched. CDR3 length: 14 amino acids. CDR3: CASSLDRDQDTQYF. CDR3 sequence (DNA): TGTGCCAGCAGCCTCGACAGGGATCAAGATACGCAGTATTTT.

The V call is TRBV4-1, the J call TRBJ2-5; no reliable D call. Germline-derived CDR1 and CDR2 are MGHRA and YSYEKL. The V end lost 0 bases, the J end lost 3 bases, and 14 bases lay between the germline ends. This CDR3 comprises 16 residues. In DNA, the CDR3 is TGCGCCAGCAGCCAAGAACCTATAAGGGCGGAAGAGACCCAGTACTTC. It specifies CASSQEPIRAEETQYF.

The rearrangement uses TRBV5-5 and TRBJ2-1; 8 nucleotides align to TRBD1. The CDR3 is 18 residues long. Looked up from germline, CDR1 is SGHKS and CDR2 is YYEKEE (reference sequence). Trimming took 1 base from V and 5 from J; bases not matched to a gene: 14. CDR3 DNA sequence: TGTGCCAGCAGCTTGCGCGGGACAGGACAGACTAGAAACAATGAGCAGTTCTTC. This codes for CASSLRGTGQTRNNEQFF.

V usage is TRBV5-1 and J usage is TRBJ1-1; D gene unclear. The CDR3 extends over 14 amino acids. Per germline, CDR1 SGHRS and CDR2 YFSETQ. V was pared by 0 bases and J by 4 bases, with 10 bases between. The CDR3 DNA reads as TGCGCCAGCAGCTTGGCCTTAACGGTCACTGAAGCTTTCTTT. Amino acid sequence: CASSLALTVTEAFF.

This chain joins TRBV9 and TRBJ2-2; D possibly corresponds to TRBD1 (6 bases). Germline loops: CDR1 SGDLS, CDR2 YYNGEE. This CDR3 has 14 residues. Trimming shortened V by 6 bases and J by 4 bases, and 13 bases separated the two germline ends. DNA for the CDR3: TGTGCCAGCAATAAGGACAGCGTCACCGGGGAGCTGTTTTTT. Protein sequence: CASNKDSVTGELFF.

V and J are TRBV6-5 and TRBJ2-7, with a possible D match to TRBD1 (6 bases). Trimming left V 8 bases short and J 0 bases short, with 14 bases between. The germline V gene encodes CDR1 MNHEY and CDR2 SVGAGI. The CDR3 extends over 14 amino acids. CDR3 protein: CASWGQDSSYEQYF. CDR3 in DNA: TGTGCCAGCTGGGGCCAGGACAGCTCCTACGAGCAGTACTTC.

The chain uses TRBV27 and TRBJ2-7; D could derive from TRBD1 or TRBD2 (6 bases each). The CDR3 extends over 16 amino acids. The V and J ends lost 0 bases and 6 bases respectively, with 18 bases between them. Per germline, CDR1 MNHEY and CDR2 SMNVEV (reference sequence). In DNA form, the CDR3 reads TGTGCCAGCAGTTTATCGGGAGGAGGGGGACCCGCCGAGCAGTACTTC. Its translation is CASSLSGGGGPAEQYF.

The chain uses TRBV7-9 and TRBJ2-1; possible D gene TRBD2, 5 bases. The V and J ends lost 1 base and 1 base respectively, with 17 bases between them. The germline V gene has CDR1 SEHNR and CDR2 FQNEAQ (reference sequence). CDR3 length: 18 amino acids. The CDR3: CASSLGISSLGSYNEQFF. The CDR3 DNA sequence: TGTGCCAGCAGCTTAGGGATTTCTAGCCTGGGGTCCTACAATGAGCAGTTCTTC.

This sequence joins TRBV2 and TRBJ2-1; 9 nucleotides agree with TRBD2. This CDR3 is 14 amino acids long. Per germline, CDR1 SNHLY and CDR2 FYNNEI. Losses at the gene ends were 7 bases for V and 4 bases for J; bases not matched to a gene: 5. CDR3 sequence reads: CASMGREGYNEQFF. The CDR3 nucleotides are TGTGCCAGCATGGGGCGGGAGGGTTACAATGAGCAGTTCTTC. Full variable domain (missing parts from reference TRBV2 and TRBJ2-1): EPEVTQTPSHQVTQMGQEVILRCVPISNHLYFYWYRQILGQKVEFLVSFYNNEISEKSEIFDDQFSVERPDGSNFTLKIRSTKLEDSAMYFCASMGREGYNEQFFGPGTRLTVL.

V and J are TRBV29-1 and TRBJ2-1; 7 bases line up with TRBD1. The V gene's germline CDR1 is SQVTM and CDR2 ANQGSEA. With V trimmed by 4 bases and J by 4 bases, 4 bases remained unmatched. The CDR3 has 13 amino acids. CDR3 nucleotide sequence: TGCAGCGTTGGCGACAGGGCTTACAATGAGCAGTTCTTC. Amino acids: CSVGDRAYNEQFF.

The J gene is TRBJ1-1, the V gene TRBV18; D possibly corresponds to TRBD1 (6 bases). In germline, CDR1 is KGHSH, CDR2 LQKENI. Trimming shortened V by 5 bases and J by 1 base, and 8 bases separated the two germline ends. This CDR3 comprises 13 residues. This chain's CDR3 is CASSGQRNTEAFF. CDR3 sequence (DNA): TGTGCCAGCTCAGGACAGAGGAACACTGAAGCTTTCTTT.

The chain combines TRBV4-2 with TRBJ2-3; 8 positions match TRBD2. CDR3 length equals 17 residues. Germline-derived CDR1 and CDR2 are LGHNA and YNFKEQ. The J segment lost 0 bases and the V segment lost 6 bases, leaving 11 bases of the junction unmatched. CDR3 in DNA: TGTGCCAGCAGGTCGGGAGGGAGGGCCATCAGCACAGATACGCAGTATTTT. It is translated as CASRSGGRAISTDTQYF.

The J gene is TRBJ1-1, the V gene TRBV15, with a possible D match to TRBD1 (5 bases). The CDR3 consists of 15 residues. The V gene lost 1 base and the J gene lost 0 bases, with 9 bases spanning the gap. Germline V lookup: CDR1 LNHNV, CDR2 YYDKDF (reference sequence). The CDR3 loop is CATSRGGALNTEAFF. In DNA form, the CDR3 reads TGTGCCACCAGCAGAGGTGGGGCTTTGAACACTGAAGCTTTCTTT.

The chain has TRBV10-3 and TRBJ2-3; D might be TRBD1 or TRBD2, each matching 7 bases. The CDR3 loop spans 14 amino acids. Germline CDR1 ENHRY, CDR2 SYGVKD. The germline V and J ends were trimmed by 8 bases and 1 base, with 13 bases remaining between them. The CDR3 spells CAIARGGGTDTQYF. CDR3 nucleotide sequence: TGTGCCATCGCCAGGGGGGGAGGCACAGATACGCAGTATTTT.

For this clone: Other DNA sequences in the sample encode the same CDR3. The chain carries TRBV7-2 and TRBJ2-2; a weak D match, TRBD2 (6 bases). Germline CDR1 reads SGHTA; CDR2 reads FQGNSA. The CDR3 loop spans 14 amino acids. Trimming left V 0 bases short and J 5 bases short, with 7 bases between. The CDR3 loop reads CASSLAGGTGELFF. As DNA, the CDR3 is TGTGCCAGCAGCTTAGCGGGGGGAACCGGGGAGCTGTTTTTT.

V gene TRBV27 combines with J gene TRBJ1-2, with D perhaps TRBD1 (5 bases). From germline, CDR1 is MNHEY and CDR2 SMNVEV (reference sequence). This CDR3 spans 15 amino acids. With 5 bases removed from V and 2 bases from J, the gap between germline ends came to 15 bases. This CDR3 reads CASSPPTAGNYGYTF. The CDR3, as DNA: TGTGCCAGCAGTCCCCCGACAGCTGGAAACTATGGCTACACCTTC.

This chain uses TRBV7-2 with TRBJ2-7; no clear D gene. CDR1 SGHTA and CDR2 FQGNSA come from the germline V gene. CDR3 length: 13 amino acids. Trimming left V 0 bases short and J 4 bases short, with 7 bases between. In nucleotides, the CDR3 is TGTGCCAGCAGCTTAGCTCCATTTTACGAGCAGTACTTC. Translated: CASSLAPFYEQYF.

The chain recombines TRBV13 with TRBJ2-7, with 10 bases that match TRBD2. Germline V CDR1 and CDR2: PRHDT, FYEKMQ (reference sequence). After removal of 2 bases from V and 3 bases from J, the junction contained 4 bases not matched to a gene. The CDR3 contains 15 residues. CDR3 DNA sequence: TGTGCCAGCAGCTTATTCCTAGCGGGAGACTACGAGCAGTACTTC. It specifies CASSLFLAGDYEQYF.

The J gene is TRBJ1-2, the V gene TRBV2; TRBD1 matches at 7 bases. The germline V gene has CDR1 SNHLY and CDR2 FYNNEI. CDR3 length: 14 residues. V was pared by 5 bases and J by 3 bases, with 6 bases of the junction left unmatched. CDR3 nucleotides: TGTGCCAGCAGTCCCCAGGGGGGGGACTATGGCTACACCTTC. This sequence encodes CASSPQGGDYGYTF.

V is TRBV22-1 and J is TRBJ2-3; the table's D gene call, TRBD1, was not cross checked with the DNA. TRBV22-1 is tagged as a pseudogene. CDR3 size: 19 residues. CDR3 sequence: CPGSARVDRTIRSTDTQYF. The CDR3 nucleotides are TGTCCTGGGAGCGCAAGGGTCGACAGGACGATACGAAGCACAGATACGCAGTATTTT.

The V and J genes are TRBV4-3 and TRBJ1-6; D gene ambiguous. Germline CDR1 reads LGHNA; CDR2 reads YSLEER. The CDR3 has 18 amino acids. With 0 bases removed from V and 1 base from J, the gap between germline ends came to 13 bases. CDR3 protein: CASSQDYLGGSYNSPLHF. DNA of the CDR3: TGCGCCAGCAGCCAAGACTATTTAGGTGGGTCCTATAATTCACCCCTCCACTTT.

V usage is TRBV29-1 and J usage is TRBJ2-7; D is unresolved. There are 13 residues in the CDR3. Trimming took off 1 base at V and 4 bases at J, with 11 bases between the two ends. Germline-derived CDR1 and CDR2 are SQVTM and ANQGSEA. CDR3 loop: CSVEALGLYEQYF. Written as DNA, the CDR3 is TGCAGCGTTGAAGCCCTGGGATTGTACGAGCAGTACTTC.

This clone was seen many times. This chain connects TRBV19 to TRBJ2-4; D gene unclear. The germline V gene has CDR1 LNHDA and CDR2 SQIVND (reference sequence). V lost 6 bases, J lost 1 base, and 16 bases lay in between. CDR3 length equals 16 residues. CDR3 in DNA: TGTGCCAGTAGCCCCGGGCTCCCAAGGGCCAAAAACATTCAGTACTTC. Protein: CASSPGLPRAKNIQYF.

The chain recombines TRBV2 with TRBJ1-1; tentative D call: TRBD1 (5 bases). The germline gives CDR1 SNHLY, CDR2 FYNNEI. Trimming removed 11 bases from V and 7 bases from J, with 11 bases in between. The CDR3 has 10 residues. The CDR3 is CAAGTVEAFF. Written as DNA, the CDR3 is TGTGCCGCAGGGACGGTTGAAGCTTTCTTT.

The chain joins TRBV11-3 to TRBJ1-1; D is unresolved. Germline loops: CDR1 SGHNT, CDR2 YENEEA. This CDR3 is 13 amino acids long. V lost 5 bases, J lost 7 bases, and 14 bases lay in between. In DNA form, the CDR3 reads TGTGCCAGCAGCCCATCAGCCGCGGTTGAAGCTTTCTTT. Translation gives CASSPSAAVEAFF.

This chain joins TRBV7-3 and TRBJ2-1; D is uncertain. The CDR3 contains 12 residues. The germline gives CDR1 SGHTA, CDR2 FQGTGA. Trimming pared 5 bases from V and 4 bases from J, leaving 6 bases between. The CDR3 sequence: CASSLMYNEQFF. CDR3 in DNA: TGTGCCAGCAGCCTCATGTACAATGAGCAGTTCTTC.